Listed here are 20 T cell receptor beta chains from one sample, sequenced in a study of cytomegalovirus exposure and HLA in healthy donors. Both 60 Vbeta primers and 13 Jbeta primers went into the PCR. Sequencing was performed with immunoSEQ multiplex PCR; in TCRdb, only in-frame clones are kept and a portion is missing. Of over 150,000 clones in the sample, approximately 80% were seen once. The material sequenced was PBMCs. Every receptor here comes from a man aged 25-45 years in good health and CMV-seropositive.

The CDR3 loop reads CASSTHNEQFF. CDR3 coding DNA: TGTGCCAGCAGTACTCACAATGAGCAGTTCTTC. This sequence joins TRBV27 and TRBJ2-1; no firm D call. Trimming stripped 5 bases from V and 5 bases from J, with 4 bases between. This CDR3 spans 11 amino acids. Per the germline V gene, CDR1 is MNHEY and CDR2 is SMNVEV (reference sequence).

The genes are TRBV7-9 and TRBJ2-1, with D perhaps TRBD1 (5 bases). There are 13 residues in the CDR3. V was pared by 7 bases and J by 2 bases, with 9 bases between. Germline V gives CDR1 SEHNR, CDR2 FQNEAQ (reference sequence). As DNA, the CDR3 is TGTGCCAGCACCCTAGGGGCCTACAATGAGCAGTTCTTC. Translating gives CASTLGAYNEQFF.

The V gene is TRBV2, the J gene TRBJ1-3; 10 bases agree with TRBD1. Looked up from germline, CDR1 is SNHLY and CDR2 is FYNNEI. The CDR3 is 16 amino acids. V was clipped by 3 bases and J by 3 bases; unmatched bases: 5. Here the CDR3 DNA reads TGTGCCAGCAGTGATAGGGGACAGGGGAATGGAAACACCATATATTTT. Amino acids: CASSDRGQGNGNTIYF.

V gene TRBV28 combines with J gene TRBJ2-7; 9 bases align to TRBD1. Per germline, CDR1 MDHEN and CDR2 SYDVKM. This CDR3 has 15 residues. With V trimmed by 5 bases and J by 7 bases, 12 bases remained unmatched. DNA for the CDR3: TGTGCCAGCAGTCAGGGGGGACAGGGCCCCCCTGAGCAGTACTTC. It translates to CASSQGGQGPPEQYF.

The chain joins TRBV7-9 to TRBJ2-1; 7 bases map to TRBD2. V shed 1 base and J 0 bases; nucleotides not matched to a gene: 3. The CDR3 is made up of 16 amino acids. The V gene's germline CDR1 is SEHNR and CDR2 FQNEAQ (reference sequence). DNA of the CDR3: TGTGCCAGCAGCTTAGTGCGGGGGAGCTCCTACAATGAGCAGTTCTTC. Translation: CASSLVRGSSYNEQFF.

In its sample, this clone was seen a few times. The chain combines TRBV2 with TRBJ1-1; D is undetermined. V was clipped by 4 bases and J by 1 base, with 10 bases between them. Germline CDR1 reads SNHLY; CDR2 reads FYNNEI. This CDR3 spans 14 amino acids. The DNA of the CDR3 is TGTGCCAGCAGTGTCTATCGTGGGAACACTGAAGCTTTCTTT. Its protein is CASSVYRGNTEAFF.

J is TRBJ2-4 and V is TRBV28, with TRBD2 matching 10 bases. Per the germline V gene, CDR1 is MDHEN and CDR2 is SYDVKM. Losses at the gene ends were 6 bases for V and 8 bases for J; bases not matched to a gene: 13. The CDR3 is 16 amino acids. The CDR3 region has the DNA TGTGCCAGCAGACCGGATCTAGCGGGAGCTGGGGACATTCAGTACTTC. Encoded protein: CASRPDLAGAGDIQYF.

The J gene is TRBJ2-2, the V gene TRBV11-3, with 9 bases fitting TRBD1. The CDR3 is made up of 15 amino acids. From germline, CDR1 is SGHNT and CDR2 YENEEA. With 6 bases clipped from V and 5 bases from J, the junction kept 7 bases outside the gene matches. The CDR3 protein is CASRPGTGRTGELFF. The CDR3 bases are TGTGCCAGCAGACCCGGGACAGGGCGTACCGGGGAGCTGTTTTTT.

CDR3 sequence (DNA): TGTGCCAGCTCACCACCGGGACAGGGGCCCTACGAGCAGTACTTC. Amino acids: CASSPPGQGPYEQYF. The rearrangement uses TRBV18 and TRBJ2-7, with 10 nucleotides matching TRBD1. This CDR3 is built from 15 residues. V lost 0 bases, J lost 2 bases, and 1 base stayed unmatched. The V gene's germline CDR1 is KGHSH and CDR2 LQKENI.

This chain uses TRBV7-9 with TRBJ1-6; perhaps TRBD1 as D (5 bases). Germline lookup yields CDR1 SEHNR and CDR2 FQNEAQ (reference sequence). V was pared by 5 bases and J by 9 bases, with 11 bases between. This CDR3 has 13 amino acids. DNA of the CDR3: TGTGCCAGCAGCCTTGTGCAGGGTTCACCCCTCCACTTT. Its translation is CASSLVQGSPLHF.

The chain carries TRBV7-2 and TRBJ1-6; D possibly corresponds to TRBD1 (6 bases). Germline V gives CDR1 SGHTA, CDR2 FQGNSA. The CDR3 has 18 residues. V was cut by 1 base and J by 1 base, with 14 bases left in between. The CDR3 sequence: CASSLVGGGGSYNSPLHF. The CDR3 DNA is TGTGCCAGCAGCTTAGTCGGGGGCGGGGGATCCTATAATTCACCCCTCCACTTT.

For this clone: The sample holds other DNA sequences that translate to the same CDR3. This sequence joins TRBV7-9 and TRBJ2-7, with D unclear. Per germline, CDR1 SEHNR and CDR2 FQNEAQ (reference sequence). The germline V and J ends were trimmed by 5 bases and 3 bases, with 8 bases remaining between them. This CDR3 is 12 amino acids long. The CDR3 DNA sequence: TGTGCCAGCAGCCCAGGAAGCTACGAGCAGTACTTC. Translating gives CASSPGSYEQYF.

A single count supports this clone. The chain employs TRBV13 and TRBJ1-2; tentative D call: TRBD1 (5 bases). The CDR3 extends over 14 amino acids. Trimming removed 5 bases at V and 4 bases at J, with 14 bases between. CDR1 and CDR2 (germline): PRHDT, FYEKMQ (reference sequence). CDR3 DNA: TGTGCCAGCAGCCACACTCAGGGTGTCTATGGCTACACCTTC. It specifies CASSHTQGVYGYTF.

The chain recombines TRBV11-2 with TRBJ2-7; D gene uncertain. This CDR3 spans 15 amino acids. V shed 0 bases and J shed 3 bases, with 12 bases lying between them. The germline V gene has CDR1 SGHAT and CDR2 FQNNGV. The CDR3 loop reads CASSLEFGLNYEQYF. CDR3 DNA sequence: TGTGCCAGCAGCTTAGAGTTCGGTCTGAACTACGAGCAGTACTTC. Filled out from reference TRBV11-2 and TRBJ2-7, the complete variable domain reads EAGVAQSPRYKIIEKRQSVAFWCNPISGHATLYWYQQILGQGPKLLIQFQNNGVVDDSQLPKDRFSAERLKGVDSTLKIQPAKLEDSAVYLCASSLEFGLNYEQYFGPGTRLTVT.

This clone has a single count. The chain employs TRBV7-8 and TRBJ2-2; 9 nucleotides agree with TRBD1. The germline V gene has CDR1 SGHVS and CDR2 FQNEAQ. V was clipped by 5 bases and J by 6 bases; unmatched bases: 7. This CDR3 contains 15 residues. CDR3 in amino acids: CASSPGTGFAGELFF. For the CDR3, the DNA is TGTGCCAGCAGCCCGGGGACAGGGTTTGCCGGGGAGCTGTTTTTT.

This clone was recorded once. The rearrangement links TRBV30 to TRBJ2-5; D is unclear. The CDR3 has 12 amino acids. The V gene's germline CDR1 is GTSNPN and CDR2 SVGIG (reference sequence). V lost 1 base, J lost 5 bases, and 8 bases lay in between. CDR3 coding DNA: TGTGCCTGGAGTGGTCTTTCGGAGACCCAGTACTTC. This gives the protein CAWSGLSETQYF. The full variable domain, its missing parts supplied by reference TRBV30 and TRBJ2-5, is SQTIHQWPATLVQPVGSPLSLECTVEGTSNPNLYWYRQAAGRGLQLLFYSVGIGQISSEVPQNLSASRPQDRQFILSSKKLLLSDSGFYLCAWSGLSETQYFGPGTRLLVL.

The rearrangement links TRBV29-1 to TRBJ2-1; TRBD2 is a possible D gene (6 bases). Germline-derived CDR1 and CDR2 are SQVTM and ANQGSEA. The CDR3 is made up of 14 amino acids. Between the trimmed V and J ends, which lost 3 bases and 7 bases, there was a span of 16 bases. The CDR3, as DNA: TGCAGCGTTGAGGATAGCGGCAAACGGAATGAGCAGTTCTTC. Protein product: CSVEDSGKRNEQFF.

The V call is TRBV19, the J call TRBJ2-3, with 8 bases fitting TRBD2. There are 15 residues in the CDR3. The germline V gene has CDR1 LNHDA and CDR2 SQIVND (reference sequence). The V and J ends lost 7 bases and 0 bases, in that order; junction bases with no gene match: 6. DNA for the CDR3: TGTGCCAGTACCGATCGGGGGGGGAGCACAGATACGCAGTATTTT. Amino acid sequence: CASTDRGGSTDTQYF.

The chain has TRBV5-6 and TRBJ2-6, with D possibly matching TRBD1 (6 bases). Trimming took off 0 bases at V and 2 bases at J, with 9 bases between the two ends. The CDR3 contains 16 residues. In germline, CDR1 is SGHDT, CDR2 YYEEEE. The CDR3 bases are TGTGCCAGCAGCTTGGGGGGGCACCCTGGGGCCAACGTCCTGACTTTC. Translated: CASSLGGHPGANVLTF.

The CDR3 is CASLRGLRETQYF. The CDR3 DNA follows: TGTGCCAGCCTGCGGGGGTTGAGGGAGACCCAGTACTTC. The chain combines TRBV6-5 with TRBJ2-5; TRBD2 matches at 7 bases. This CDR3 spans 13 amino acids. CDR1 is MNHEY and CDR2 is SVGAGI in the germline V gene. With 8 bases clipped from V and 5 bases from J, the junction kept 8 bases outside the gene matches.